This TCR beta chain was observed in a study of blood T cells in healthy people across ages. Study as a whole: About one barcoded TCR beta cDNA was captured per two T cells.

V lost 2 bases and J 8 bases, leaving 12 bases between the germline ends. The CDR3 totals 14 residues. Per the germline V gene, CDR1 is SGHTA and CDR2 is FQGNSA. A J-beta primer mix and a sample-barcoded 5' primer were used in a second PCR of roughly 7 to 12 cycles. All samples yielded 3 million or more CDR3-containing paired-end reads. TCRdb re-called the 5' RACE reads with MiXCR, one entry per CDR3 protein. Altogether about 1,600,000 distinct CDR3 sequences are present, 42% being singletons, with the ten largest covering 7.9%. Sequencing was done on a sample of blood. This TCR was sampled from a woman aged 18-29 years in good health. The V call is TRBV7-2, the J call TRBJ1-4; tentatively, D is TRBD1 (6 bases). In DNA, the CDR3 is TGTGCCAGCAGCTTATTTCAGCAGGGGGAAAAACTGTTTTTT. It encodes CASSLFQQGEKLFF.